This T cell receptor beta chain was sequenced in a study of blood T cell repertoires in COVID-19 (dated by TCRdb to 2020 to 2021). A note on the overall study: Collaborator samples came from the United States, Italy and Spain and covered acute and convalescent phases of COVID-19. The prospective study material was composed of cDNA or gDNA derived from T cells, B-cell-depleted T cells, or PBMCs. Subjects who had been exposed to COVID-19, were actively infected with it, or had recovered from it provided the deeply sampled blood TCRbeta repertoires that made up the dataset. The repertoires were released in a freely available public database intended as a resource for research on the immune response to SARS-CoV-2. The samples were drawn from two sources: the first 160 participants of the ongoing ImmuneRACE study, and 1,000 to 1,500 subjects contributed by 6 global collaborators. Nearly every sample came with metadata listing a de-identified subject ID, COVID-19 status, age in years and sex. Where available, HLA class I and class II types were obtained from metadata supplied by the sample provider rather than from assay-based typing.

CDR1 and CDR2, looked up from the germline V gene, are WSHSY and SAAADI. From the cysteine through the phenylalanine, the CDR3 covers 12 amino acids. Just the 36-base CDR3 DNA is kept, in frame starting at base 1. Compared with germline, V lacks 5 bases and J lacks 3 bases; bases without a gene match: 0. Here is what the overall study found, with its caveats: The quantity of clinical and demographic metadata differed by source and by participant and was supplied without curation.

Whole blood was collected in K2EDTA tubes by collaborating institutions according to the institutions' own protocols. For TCRbeta analysis, collaborators shipped samples in one of three forms: frozen whole blood, isolated PBMCs, or DNA extracted from either of those sample types. TCRbeta CDR3 regions were amplified from genomic DNA using the immunoSEQ Assay, a bias-controlled multiplex PCR. The study's processing was this. The number of nucleated cells in each sample was estimated from the amplification of reference gene primers within the assay. To quantify the absolute abundance of each unique TCRbeta CDR3 rearrangement, sequence reads were collapsed and filtered. For each sample, productive Simpson clonality was calculated as the square root of Simpson's diversity index across productive rearrangements. TCRdb's version of the immuneACCESS table is confined to in-frame rearrangements and falls short of the full clone set. An unresolved V gene accounts for under half of the shortfall where checked; the remainder is of unknown origin. The V and J calls and clone size are taken from that table; D and trimming were inferred from the DNA. The sample profile shows some 140,000 clones; roughly 83% of them were found once. More than 1.3% of the sample is held by the ten biggest clonotypes.

Concerning this clone: The specificity of this receptor is unknown. No per-base quality is available; no much larger clone lies one base away.

This chain is built from TRBV10-2 and TRBJ2-7, with 8 middle bases fitting TRBD1. Sample: peripheral blood. This receptor was identified in a man between 60 and 70 years old with acute or convalescent COVID-19. Here the CDR3 is given as CASSTGGYEQYF. The sequenced DNA: TGCGCCAGCAGTACAGGGGGCTACGAGCAGTACTTC.